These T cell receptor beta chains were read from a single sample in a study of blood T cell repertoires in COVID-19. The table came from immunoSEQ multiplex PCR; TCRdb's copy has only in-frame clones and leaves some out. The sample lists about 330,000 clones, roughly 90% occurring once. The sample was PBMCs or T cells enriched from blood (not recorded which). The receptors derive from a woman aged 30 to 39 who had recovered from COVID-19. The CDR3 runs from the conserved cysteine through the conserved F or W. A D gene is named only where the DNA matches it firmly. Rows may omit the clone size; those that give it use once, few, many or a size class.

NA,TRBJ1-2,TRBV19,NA,TGTGCCAGTAGTACCGGGGGTAATGGCTACACCTTC,CASSTGGNGYTF
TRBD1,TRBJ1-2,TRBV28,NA,TGTGCCAGCAGTAATCCGGGACAGGGGAACTATGGCTACACCTTC,CASSNPGQGNYGYTF
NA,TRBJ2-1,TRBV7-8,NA,TGTGCCAGCAGCTTAGTAGTCCCGGATGAGCAGTTCTTC,CASSLVVPDEQFF
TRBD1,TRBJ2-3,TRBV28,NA,TGTGCCAGCAGACCCGCCCATGGGACAGACACAGATACGCAGTATTTT,CASRPAHGTDTDTQYF
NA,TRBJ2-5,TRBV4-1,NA,TGCGCCAGCAGCCAAGATGAACTAGACCAAGAGACCCAGTACTTC,CASSQDELDQETQYF
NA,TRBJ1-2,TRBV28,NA,TGTGCCAGCAGTTTACCAGGGGCCGGCTACACCTTC,CASSLPGAGYTF
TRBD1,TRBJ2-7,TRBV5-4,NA,TGTGCCAGCAGCTTTGGCGGACAGGGGGGGGTCTACGAGCAGTACTTC,CASSFGGQGGVYEQYF
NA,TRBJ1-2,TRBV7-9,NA,TGTGCCAGCAGTAGGACAGAGGATGGCTACACCTTC,CASSRTEDGYTF
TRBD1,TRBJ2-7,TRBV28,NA,TGTGCCAGCAGAGGGGACAGGTCCAACTACGAGCAGTACTTC,CASRGDRSNYEQYF
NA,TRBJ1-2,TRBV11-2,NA,TGTGCCAGCAGTCGCGGAGGGTCCTATGGCTACACCTTC,CASSRGGSYGYTF
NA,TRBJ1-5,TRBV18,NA,TGTGCCAGCTCCCAGGGAGGCGTCAATCAGCCCCAGCATTTT,CASSQGGVNQPQHF
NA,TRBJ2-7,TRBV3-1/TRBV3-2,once,TGTGCCACAGACTGGGTACAAGTCTACGAGCAGTACTTC,CATDWVQVYEQYF
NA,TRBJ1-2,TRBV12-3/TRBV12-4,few,TGTGCCAGCAGCAACGGACAGCGGGGCTACACCTTC,CASSNGQRGYTF
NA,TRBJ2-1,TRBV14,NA,TGTGCCAGCAGCCGACCGTACCCTGAGGATGAGCAGTTCTTC,CASSRPYPEDEQFF
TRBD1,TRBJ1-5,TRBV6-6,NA,TGTGCCAGCAGTCCCGACAGGGGGCGTCAGCCCCAGCATTTT,CASSPDRGRQPQHF
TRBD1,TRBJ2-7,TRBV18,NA,TGTGCCAGCTCAGGGCCCGGGACAGGGACCTACGAGCAGTACTTC,CASSGPGTGTYEQYF
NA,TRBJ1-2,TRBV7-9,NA,TGTGCCGGCGAAGGGGTTAACCTCTATGGCTACACCTTC,CAGEGVNLYGYTF
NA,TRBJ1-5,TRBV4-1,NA,TGCGCCAGCAGCCAAGGGACATACAATCAGCCCCAGCATTTT,CASSQGTYNQPQHF
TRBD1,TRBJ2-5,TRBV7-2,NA,TGTGCCAGCAGCTTAGCTCGGACAGGGGCTAGGAAGACCCAGTACTTC,CASSLARTGARKTQYF
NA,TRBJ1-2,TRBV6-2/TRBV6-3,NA,TGTGCCAGCAGTCGCCGGGGAGCTAACTATGGCTACACCTTC,CASSRRGANYGYTF
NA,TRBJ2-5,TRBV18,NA,TGTGCCAGCTCACTCAAGACAGGCCCCGGAGAGACCCAGTACTTC,CASSLKTGPGETQYF
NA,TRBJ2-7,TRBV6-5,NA,TGTGCCAGCAGTTACTCGATGGCAGGGACCTACGAGCAGTACTTC,CASSYSMAGTYEQYF
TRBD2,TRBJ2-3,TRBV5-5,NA,TGTGCCAGCAGCAGACAGGCGGGAGGAGGGGGAGATACGCAGTATTTT,CASSRQAGGGGDTQYF
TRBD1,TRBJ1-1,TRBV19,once,TGTGCCAGTAGCCAACAGGGGGCCGGCACTGAAGCTTTCTTT,CASSQQGAGTEAFF
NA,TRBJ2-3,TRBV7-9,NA,TGTGCCAGCAGCTCCCAGGGCACAGATACGCAGTATTTT,CASSSQGTDTQYF
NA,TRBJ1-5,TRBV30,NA,TGTGCCTGGAGCCCCAGCGGCGATCAGCCCCAGCATTTT,CAWSPSGDQPQHF
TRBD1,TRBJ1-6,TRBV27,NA,TGTGCCAGCCGGGGACAGGGGAATTCACCCCTCCACTTT,CASRGQGNSPLHF
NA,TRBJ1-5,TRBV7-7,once,TGTGCTAGCAGCCCCCCCCGCCGACACCCGATGGTCCAGCCCCAGCATTTT,CASSPPRRHPMVQPQHF
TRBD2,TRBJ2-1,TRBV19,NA,TGTGCCAGTAGTATCGGTGGAGGGAGGGTCGGTAATGAGCAGTTCTTC,CASSIGGGRVGNEQFF
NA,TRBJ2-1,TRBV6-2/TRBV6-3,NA,TGTGCCAGCAGTTCCTCAACAGACAGAATGACCAAGCAGTTCTTC,CASSSSTDRMTKQFF
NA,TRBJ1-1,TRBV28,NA,TGTGCCAGCAGTCCAGGCAGGGGAAGTACTGAAGCTTTCTTT,CASSPGRGSTEAFF
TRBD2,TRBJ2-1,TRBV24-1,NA,TGTGCCACCGGGACTAGTATTCTGCCGAATGAGCAGTTCTTC,CATGTSILPNEQFF
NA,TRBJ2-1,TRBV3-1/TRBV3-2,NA,TGTGCCAGCAGCCAAGAGCGGGCACGGCAGTTCTTC,CASSQERARQFF